A selection of T cell receptor beta chains follows, all from one sample in a study of OX40 agonist ivuxolimab in advanced cancers. TCRdb's copy holds only in-frame clones and misses some; the assay was immunoSEQ multiplex PCR. The sample has some 29,000 clones, around nine tenths seen once. Specimen: CD4+ or CD8+ T cells sorted from blood, collected in a trial of the OX40 agonist ivuxolimab. These receptor sequences come from an adult with an advanced solid tumor such as melanoma, head and neck, liver or kidney cancer. The CDR3 runs from the conserved cysteine through the conserved F or W. The D gene is left open where the match is weak. Size is stated for part of the rows, as once, few or many counts, or as a class when the clone is expanded.

clone_size: few; cdr3_length: 13; d_call: .; v_call: TRBV5-6; j_call: TRBJ1-5; cdr3_aa: CASSLMGEQPQHF; cdr3_nt: TGTGCCAGCAGCTTGATGGGTGAACAGCCCCAGCATTTT
clone_size: .; cdr3_length: 18; d_call: .; v_call: TRBV10-1; j_call: TRBJ1-5; cdr3_aa: CASRSCEGEIYSNQPQHF; cdr3_nt: TGCGCCAGCAGGTCCTGCGAGGGGGAGATATATAGCAATCAGCCCCAGCATTTT
clone_size: .; cdr3_length: 12; d_call: .; v_call: TRBV11-2; j_call: TRBJ2-7; cdr3_aa: CASSPILYEQYF; cdr3_nt: TGTGCCAGCAGCCCAATCCTATACGAGCAGTACTTC
clone_size: .; cdr3_length: 11; d_call: .; v_call: TRBV21-1; j_call: TRBJ2-3; cdr3_aa: CASRSPDTQYF; cdr3_nt: TGTGCCAGCAGGTCCCCAGATACGCAGTATTTT
clone_size: .; cdr3_length: 18; d_call: TRBD1; v_call: TRBV28; j_call: TRBJ2-7; cdr3_aa: CASSPRDSVLRASYEQYF; cdr3_nt: TGTGCCAGCAGTCCCCGGGACAGCGTTCTTAGGGCCTCCTACGAGCAGTACTTC
clone_size: .; cdr3_length: 15; d_call: .; v_call: TRBV19; j_call: TRBJ1-4; cdr3_aa: CASSLRRRHNEKLFF; cdr3_nt: TGTGCCAGTAGTCTTCGTAGGAGACATAATGAAAAACTGTTTTTT
clone_size: .; cdr3_length: 15; d_call: .; v_call: TRBV4-1; j_call: TRBJ2-1; cdr3_aa: CASSQEDGGGNEQFF; cdr3_nt: TGCGCCAGCAGCCAAGAGGACGGGGGAGGCAATGAGCAGTTCTTC
clone_size: .; cdr3_length: 15; d_call: TRBD1; v_call: TRBV19; j_call: TRBJ2-1; cdr3_aa: CASSSLGQGSNEQFF; cdr3_nt: TGTGCCAGTAGTAGTCTAGGACAGGGGTCCAATGAGCAGTTCTTC
clone_size: .; cdr3_length: 14; d_call: .; v_call: TRBV6-1; j_call: TRBJ2-2; cdr3_aa: CASSAATDTGELFF; cdr3_nt: TGTGCCAGCAGTGCGGCTACAGACACCGGGGAGCTGTTTTTT
clone_size: .; cdr3_length: 13; d_call: .; v_call: TRBV6-5; j_call: TRBJ2-5; cdr3_aa: CASSYSVGKTQYF; cdr3_nt: TGTGCCAGCAGTTACTCAGTGGGAAAGACCCAGTACTTC
clone_size: .; cdr3_length: 15; d_call: TRBD1; v_call: TRBV19; j_call: TRBJ2-7; cdr3_aa: CASSIGGTGGDEQYF; cdr3_nt: TGTGCCAGTAGTATAGGCGGGACAGGGGGCGACGAGCAGTACTTC
clone_size: .; cdr3_length: 18; d_call: TRBD2; v_call: TRBV5-4; j_call: TRBJ2-2; cdr3_aa: CASSTPGLAGANTGELFF; cdr3_nt: TGTGCCAGCAGCACCCCGGGACTAGCGGGGGCGAACACCGGGGAGCTGTTTTTT
clone_size: .; cdr3_length: 14; d_call: .; v_call: TRBV10-3; j_call: TRBJ1-4; cdr3_aa: CATTRGLRNEKLFF; cdr3_nt: TGTGCCACCACTCGGGGACTGAGGAATGAAAAACTGTTTTTT
clone_size: medium-sized; cdr3_length: 14; d_call: .; v_call: TRBV19; j_call: TRBJ1-5; cdr3_aa: CASSYRGHNQPQHF; cdr3_nt: TGTGCCAGTAGTTATCGGGGCCACAATCAGCCCCAGCATTTT
clone_size: .; cdr3_length: 20; d_call: TRBD1; v_call: TRBV5-1; j_call: TRBJ2-7; cdr3_aa: CASKWEWDRGEDYDSYEQYF; cdr3_nt: TGCGCCAGCAAGTGGGAATGGGACAGGGGAGAGGACTATGACTCCTACGAGCAGTACTTC
clone_size: once; cdr3_length: 14; d_call: TRBD2; v_call: TRBV11-1; j_call: TRBJ2-7; cdr3_aa: CASSPGTSGVQSDF; cdr3_nt: TGTGCCAGCAGCCCCGGGACTAGCGGGGTCCAAAGTGACTTC
clone_size: .; cdr3_length: 15; d_call: TRBD1; v_call: TRBV7-9; j_call: TRBJ2-5; cdr3_aa: CASSRRDRGRETQYF; cdr3_nt: TGTGCCAGCAGCCGCAGAGACAGGGGGCGAGAGACCCAGTACTTC
clone_size: .; cdr3_length: 19; d_call: TRBD2; v_call: TRBV2; j_call: TRBJ2-1; cdr3_aa: CASTGMTSGGGTLSGEQFF; cdr3_nt: TGTGCCTCCACGGGCATGACTAGCGGGGGTGGAACTTTATCGGGGGAGCAGTTCTTC
clone_size: few; cdr3_length: 14; d_call: .; v_call: TRBV10-2; j_call: TRBJ2-3; cdr3_aa: CASQLTGAPDTQYF; cdr3_nt: TGCGCCAGTCAATTGACGGGTGCCCCAGATACGCAGTATTTT
clone_size: .; cdr3_length: 13; d_call: .; v_call: TRBV15; j_call: TRBJ2-2; cdr3_aa: CATSREGGGELFF; cdr3_nt: TGTGCCACCAGCAGAGAGGGCGGCGGGGAGCTGTTTTTT
clone_size: medium-sized; cdr3_length: 18; d_call: .; v_call: TRBV5-5; j_call: TRBJ1-1; cdr3_aa: CASSLDQGIDLLDTEAFF; cdr3_nt: TGTGCCAGCAGCTTGGATCAGGGGATCGACTTACTTGACACTGAAGCTTTCTTT
clone_size: .; cdr3_length: 16; d_call: .; v_call: TRBV11-2; j_call: TRBJ2-1; cdr3_aa: CASSLLALGSYNEQFF; cdr3_nt: TGTGCCAGCAGCTTATTAGCACTGGGCTCCTACAATGAGCAGTTCTTC
clone_size: .; cdr3_length: 16; d_call: .; v_call: TRBV7-9; j_call: TRBJ2-6; cdr3_aa: CASSLGYGTGANVLTF; cdr3_nt: TGTGCCAGCAGCTTAGGCTACGGAACTGGGGCCAACGTCCTGACTTTC
clone_size: .; cdr3_length: 19; d_call: TRBD2; v_call: TRBV7-6; j_call: TRBJ2-2; cdr3_aa: CASSSHGLAGGLGTGELFF; cdr3_nt: TGTGCCAGCAGCTCACACGGACTAGCGGGGGGATTAGGCACCGGGGAGCTGTTTTTT
clone_size: .; cdr3_length: 12; d_call: .; v_call: TRBV5-1; j_call: TRBJ2-5; cdr3_aa: CASRSGPETQYF; cdr3_nt: TGCGCCAGCAGGTCAGGGCCGGAGACCCAGTACTTC
clone_size: .; cdr3_length: 14; d_call: TRBD2; v_call: TRBV28; j_call: TRBJ2-1; cdr3_aa: CASRPAGLNYEQFF; cdr3_nt: TGTGCCAGCAGACCCGCGGGACTAAATTATGAGCAGTTCTTC
clone_size: .; cdr3_length: 18; d_call: TRBD2; v_call: TRBV9; j_call: TRBJ2-1; cdr3_aa: CASSVEVARGGRYNEQFF; cdr3_nt: TGTGCCAGCAGCGTAGAAGTCGCGCGGGGGGGCCGATACAATGAGCAGTTCTTC
clone_size: .; cdr3_length: 13; d_call: TRBD1; v_call: TRBV27; j_call: TRBJ2-5; cdr3_aa: CASSLSRQGEQYF; cdr3_nt: TGTGCCAGCAGTTTATCGCGCCAGGGGGAGCAGTACTTC
clone_size: .; cdr3_length: 14; d_call: .; v_call: TRBV4-1; j_call: TRBJ1-1; cdr3_aa: CASSQATLDTEAFF; cdr3_nt: TGCGCCAGCAGCCAAGCGACCTTGGACACTGAAGCTTTCTTT
clone_size: .; cdr3_length: 11; d_call: .; v_call: TRBV27; j_call: TRBJ2-1; cdr3_aa: CASSLNNEQFF; cdr3_nt: TGTGCCAGCAGTCTTAACAATGAGCAGTTCTTC
clone_size: .; cdr3_length: 16; d_call: .; v_call: TRBV7-9; j_call: TRBJ1-2; cdr3_aa: CASSLEEQLFNYGYTF; cdr3_nt: TGTGCCAGCAGCTTAGAAGAACAGCTATTTAACTATGGCTACACCTTC
clone_size: .; cdr3_length: 12; d_call: TRBD1; v_call: TRBV6-4; j_call: TRBJ1-2; cdr3_aa: CASSQGNYGYTF; cdr3_nt: TGTGCCAGCTCACAGGGGAACTATGGCTACACCTTC
clone_size: .; cdr3_length: 16; d_call: .; v_call: TRBV13; j_call: TRBJ1-5; cdr3_aa: CASSFLSQRGKQPQHF; cdr3_nt: TGTGCCAGCAGCTTCCTCTCCCAGCGGGGGAAGCAGCCCCAGCATTTT
clone_size: .; cdr3_length: 13; d_call: .; v_call: TRBV27; j_call: TRBJ2-3; cdr3_aa: CASSSIPGDTQYF; cdr3_nt: TGTGCCAGCAGTTCTATTCCAGGAGATACGCAGTATTTT
clone_size: .; cdr3_length: 19; d_call: .; v_call: TRBV4-2; j_call: TRBJ2-2; cdr3_aa: CASSQGPTDLYSAPGELFF; cdr3_nt: TGTGCCAGCAGCCAGGGCCCCACCGACCTTTACTCTGCACCCGGGGAGCTGTTTTTT
clone_size: .; cdr3_length: 12; d_call: .; v_call: TRBV7-6; j_call: TRBJ1-2; cdr3_aa: CAPDNRDLGYTF; cdr3_nt: TGTGCCCCTGACAACAGGGACTTGGGCTACACCTTC
clone_size: .; cdr3_length: 16; d_call: .; v_call: TRBV5-4; j_call: TRBJ1-1; cdr3_aa: CASKVPTPAYGTEAFF; cdr3_nt: TGTGCCAGCAAGGTCCCGACACCCGCCTATGGCACTGAAGCTTTCTTT
clone_size: .; cdr3_length: 14; d_call: .; v_call: TRBV28; j_call: TRBJ1-1; cdr3_aa: CASSLRAQVAEAFF; cdr3_nt: TGTGCCAGCAGTTTGCGGGCCCAGGTAGCTGAAGCTTTCTTT
clone_size: few; cdr3_length: 16; d_call: .; v_call: TRBV7-6; j_call: TRBJ2-1; cdr3_aa: CASSLAEGQYRNEQFF; cdr3_nt: TGTGCCAGCAGCTTAGCGGAGGGACAATACCGCAATGAGCAGTTCTTC
clone_size: .; cdr3_length: 20; d_call: TRBD2; v_call: TRBV4-1; j_call: TRBJ2-4; cdr3_aa: CASSQPLGGATSGDKNIQYF; cdr3_nt: TGCGCCAGCAGCCAGCCTTTGGGCGGGGCCACTAGCGGGGATAAAAACATTCAGTACTTC
clone_size: .; cdr3_length: 17; d_call: .; v_call: TRBV4-2; j_call: TRBJ2-7; cdr3_aa: CASSLLPRRDRPYEQYF; cdr3_nt: TGTGCCAGCAGCCTCCTGCCCCGCCGGGACCGACCCTACGAGCAGTACTTC
clone_size: .; cdr3_length: 14; d_call: .; v_call: TRBV7-6; j_call: TRBJ2-5; cdr3_aa: CASTSGPDQETQYF; cdr3_nt: TGTGCCAGCACTTCAGGGCCAGACCAAGAGACCCAGTACTTC
clone_size: .; cdr3_length: 14; d_call: TRBD2; v_call: TRBV6-1; j_call: TRBJ2-7; cdr3_aa: CASSEEGLVYEQYF; cdr3_nt: TGTGCCAGCAGTGAAGAGGGACTAGTCTACGAGCAGTACTTC
clone_size: .; cdr3_length: 14; d_call: TRBD1; v_call: TRBV6-6; j_call: TRBJ2-7; cdr3_aa: CASSVPGQGYEQYF; cdr3_nt: TGTGCCAGCTCAGTTCCGGGACAGGGCTACGAGCAGTACTTC
clone_size: .; cdr3_length: 18; d_call: TRBD2; v_call: TRBV4-1; j_call: TRBJ2-1; cdr3_aa: CASSQVGDSGGPGGEQFF; cdr3_nt: TGCGCCAGCAGCCAAGTTGGGGACAGCGGGGGGCCCGGAGGGGAGCAGTTCTTC
clone_size: .; cdr3_length: 15; d_call: .; v_call: TRBV7-2; j_call: TRBJ2-2; cdr3_aa: CASSQTGTTTGELFF; cdr3_nt: TGTGCCAGCAGCCAGACAGGCACGACAACCGGGGAGCTGTTTTTT
clone_size: few; cdr3_length: 13; d_call: TRBD1; v_call: TRBV13; j_call: TRBJ2-7; cdr3_aa: CASSSGQGSEQYF; cdr3_nt: TGTGCCAGCAGCTCCGGACAGGGGAGCGAGCAGTACTTC
clone_size: .; cdr3_length: 13; d_call: .; v_call: TRBV13; j_call: TRBJ1-4; cdr3_aa: CASTRGGNEKLFF; cdr3_nt: TGTGCCAGCACAAGGGGGGGGAATGAAAAACTGTTTTTT
clone_size: .; cdr3_length: 20; d_call: TRBD1; v_call: TRBV9; j_call: TRBJ2-3; cdr3_aa: CASSQFRWTGVPGSTDTQYF; cdr3_nt: TGTGCCAGCAGCCAATTCCGGTGGACAGGGGTCCCGGGGAGCACAGATACGCAGTATTTT